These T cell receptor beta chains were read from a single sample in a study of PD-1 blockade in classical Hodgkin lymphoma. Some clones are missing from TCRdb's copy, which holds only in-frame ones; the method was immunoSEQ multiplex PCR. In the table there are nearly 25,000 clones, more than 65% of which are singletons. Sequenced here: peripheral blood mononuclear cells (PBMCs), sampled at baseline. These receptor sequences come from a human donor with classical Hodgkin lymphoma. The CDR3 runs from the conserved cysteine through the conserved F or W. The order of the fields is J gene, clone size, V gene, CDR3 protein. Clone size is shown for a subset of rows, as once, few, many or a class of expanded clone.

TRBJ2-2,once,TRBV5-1,CASSLFYANTGELFF
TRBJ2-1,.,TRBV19,CASSIARGFSYNEQFF
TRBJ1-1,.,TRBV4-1,CASSQEQTLNTEAFF
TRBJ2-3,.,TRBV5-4,CASSLSSTDTQYF
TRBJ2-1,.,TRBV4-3,CASSQGGTGTPWVPYNEQFF
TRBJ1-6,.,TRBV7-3,CASSRGTDNSPLHF
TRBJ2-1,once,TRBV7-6,CASSLGNLAGGRYEQFF
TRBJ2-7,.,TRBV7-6,CASSPGTVPYEQYF
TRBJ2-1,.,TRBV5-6,CASNPPNYNEQFF
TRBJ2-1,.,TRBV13,CASSPSLGVDRPYNEQFF
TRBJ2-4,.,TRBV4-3,CASSQGQNIAKNIQYF
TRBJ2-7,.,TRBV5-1,CASRVGRDSLGYYEQYF
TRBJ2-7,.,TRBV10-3,CAISGGFEQYF
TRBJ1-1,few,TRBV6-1,CASTTGGEAFF
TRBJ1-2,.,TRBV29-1,CSVEGQGANYYGYTF
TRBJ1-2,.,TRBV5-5,CASREGGTGHYGYTF
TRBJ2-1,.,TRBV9,CASSVSYNEQFF
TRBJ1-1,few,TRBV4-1,CASSQAGTEAFF
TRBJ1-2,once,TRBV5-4,CASSLLGPSNYGYTF
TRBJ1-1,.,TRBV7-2,CASSLDGENTEAFF
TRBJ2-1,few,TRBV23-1,CASSQSLPGQGLNNEQFF
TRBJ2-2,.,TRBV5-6,CASSRTLNTGELFF
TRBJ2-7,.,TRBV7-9,CASSSHTGTAYEQYF
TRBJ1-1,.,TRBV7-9,CASSGGHGAFF